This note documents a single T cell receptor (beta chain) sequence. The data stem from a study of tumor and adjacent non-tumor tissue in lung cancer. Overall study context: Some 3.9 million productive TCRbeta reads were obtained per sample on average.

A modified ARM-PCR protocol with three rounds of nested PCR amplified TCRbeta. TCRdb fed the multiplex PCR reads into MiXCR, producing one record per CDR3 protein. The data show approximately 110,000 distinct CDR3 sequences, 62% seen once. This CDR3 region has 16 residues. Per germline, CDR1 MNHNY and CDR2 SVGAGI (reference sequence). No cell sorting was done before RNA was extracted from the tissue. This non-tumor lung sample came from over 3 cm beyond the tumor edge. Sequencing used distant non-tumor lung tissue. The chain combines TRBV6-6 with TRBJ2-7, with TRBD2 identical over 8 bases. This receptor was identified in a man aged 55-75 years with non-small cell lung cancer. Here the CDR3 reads CGSSPHSRGGEYEQYF. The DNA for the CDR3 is TGTGGCAGTAGTCCCCACAGCCGGGGGGGGGAGTACGAGCAGTACTTC.